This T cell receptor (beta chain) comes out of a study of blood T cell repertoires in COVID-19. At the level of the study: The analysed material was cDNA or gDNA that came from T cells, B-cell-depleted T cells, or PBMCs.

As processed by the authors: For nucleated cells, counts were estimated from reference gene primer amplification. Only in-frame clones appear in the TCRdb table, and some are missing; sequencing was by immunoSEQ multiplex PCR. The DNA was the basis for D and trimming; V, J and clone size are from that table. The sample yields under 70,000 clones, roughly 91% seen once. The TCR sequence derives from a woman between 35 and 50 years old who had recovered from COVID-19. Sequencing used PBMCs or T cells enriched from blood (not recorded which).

The DNA of the CDR3 is TGTGCCAGTAGTGGGGCTAGCGGTGCCTACGAGCAGTACTTC. This sequence encodes CASSGASGAYEQYF. The V call is TRBV19, the J call TRBJ2-7; 7 nucleotides line up with TRBD2. Germline CDR1 LNHDA, CDR2 SQIVND (reference sequence). The CDR3 runs to 14 residues. V lost 5 bases and J lost 2; bases outside the gene matches: 6.